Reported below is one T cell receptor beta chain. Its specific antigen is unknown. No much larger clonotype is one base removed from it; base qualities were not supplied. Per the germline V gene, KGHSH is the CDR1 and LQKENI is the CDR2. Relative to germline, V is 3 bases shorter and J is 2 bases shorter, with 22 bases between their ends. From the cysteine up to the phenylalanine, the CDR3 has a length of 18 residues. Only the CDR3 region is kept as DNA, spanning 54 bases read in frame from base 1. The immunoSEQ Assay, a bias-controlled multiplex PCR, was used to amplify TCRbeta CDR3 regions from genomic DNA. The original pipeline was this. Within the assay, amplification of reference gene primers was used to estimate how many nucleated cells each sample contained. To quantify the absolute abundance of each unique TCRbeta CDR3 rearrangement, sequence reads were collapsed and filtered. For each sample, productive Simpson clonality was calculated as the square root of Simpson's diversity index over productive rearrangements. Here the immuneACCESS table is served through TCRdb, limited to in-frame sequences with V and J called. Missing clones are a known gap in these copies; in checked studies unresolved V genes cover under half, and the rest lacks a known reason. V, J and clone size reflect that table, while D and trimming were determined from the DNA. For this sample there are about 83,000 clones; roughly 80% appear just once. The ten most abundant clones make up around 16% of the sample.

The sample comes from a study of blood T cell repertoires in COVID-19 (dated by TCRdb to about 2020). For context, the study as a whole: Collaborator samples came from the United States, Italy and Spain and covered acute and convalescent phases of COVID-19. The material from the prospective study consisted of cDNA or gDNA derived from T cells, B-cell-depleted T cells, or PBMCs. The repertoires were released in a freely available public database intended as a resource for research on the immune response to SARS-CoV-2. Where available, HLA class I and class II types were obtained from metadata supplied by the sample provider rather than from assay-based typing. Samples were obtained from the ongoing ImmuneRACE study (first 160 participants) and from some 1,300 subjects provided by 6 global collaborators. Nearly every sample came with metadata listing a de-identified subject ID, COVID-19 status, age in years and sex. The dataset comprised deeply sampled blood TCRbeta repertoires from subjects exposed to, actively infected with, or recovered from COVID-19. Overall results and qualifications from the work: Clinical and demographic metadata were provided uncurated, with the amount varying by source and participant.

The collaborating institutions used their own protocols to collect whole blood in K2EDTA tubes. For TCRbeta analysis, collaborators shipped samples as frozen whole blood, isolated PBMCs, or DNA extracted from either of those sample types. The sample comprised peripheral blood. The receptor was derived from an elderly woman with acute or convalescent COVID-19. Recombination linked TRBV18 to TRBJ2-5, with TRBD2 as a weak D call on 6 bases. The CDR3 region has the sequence CASSPGVGGASLQETQYF. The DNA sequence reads TGTGCCAGCTCACCGGGGGTCGGCGGGGCCTCTTTACAAGAGACCCAGTACTTC.